This is a list of T cell receptor beta chains from one sample in a study of cytomegalovirus exposure and HLA in healthy donors. The repertoire was sequenced with immunoSEQ multiplex PCR; TCRdb's copy has only in-frame clones and lacks some. The table records under 200,000 clones, about 80% of them present only once. Source material: PBMCs. The receptor source for this set is a man between 25 and 39 years old in good health and CMV-seronegative. Each CDR3 is given with its conserved first and last residue. Each record gives: clone size, D gene, J gene, V gene, CDR3 protein, CDR3 DNA. D genes are given only for firm matches. Size is omitted from some rows. Given values are once, few, many or a class for expanded clones.

>-|-|TRBJ1-6|TRBV4-3
CASSQDLGRINNSPLHF
TGCGCCAGCAGCCAAGATCTGGGCAGGATCAATAATTCACCCCTCCACTTT
>-|-|TRBJ2-5|TRBV30
CAWSGRGLGLETQYF
TGTGCCTGGAGTGGGAGAGGCCTCGGCTTAGAGACCCAGTACTTC
>-|-|TRBJ2-7|TRBV10-1
CASSPGQTYEQYF
TGCGCCAGCAGTCCTGGACAGACCTACGAGCAGTACTTC
>few|-|TRBJ2-1|TRBV7-2
CASRGANEQFF
TGTGCCAGCAGGGGGGCGAATGAGCAGTTCTTC
>-|TRBD2|TRBJ2-1|TRBV7-3
CASSSHLAGGPYNEQFF
TGTGCCAGCAGCTCCCATTTAGCGGGAGGGCCATACAATGAGCAGTTCTTC
>-|-|TRBJ2-2|TRBV5-1
CASSLDRVNTGELFF
TGCGCCAGCAGCTTGGACAGGGTGAACACCGGGGAGCTGTTTTTT
>-|-|TRBJ2-3|TRBV7-2
CASRRGDFVPDTQYF
TGTGCCAGCAGGCGAGGTGACTTCGTACCCGATACGCAGTATTTT
>-|-|TRBJ2-2|TRBV10-3
CAISEKGDSANTGELFF
TGTGCCATCAGTGAGAAGGGTGACAGTGCTAACACCGGGGAGCTGTTTTTT
>-|-|TRBJ1-2|TRBV4-3
CASSPFAGVNYGYTF
TGCGCCAGCAGCCCGTTCGCAGGGGTTAACTATGGCTACACCTTC
>-|TRBD2|TRBJ2-2|TRBV6-5
CASSRTSGGAGELFF
TGTGCCAGCAGTCGGACTAGCGGGGGGGCCGGGGAGCTGTTTTTT
>once|-|TRBJ2-5|TRBV5-1
CASSLDTWEETQYF
TGCGCCAGCAGCTTGGATACGTGGGAGGAGACCCAGTACTTC
>-|-|TRBJ1-1|TRBV29-1
CSAVPPRGMNTEAFF
TGCAGCGCCGTACCACCAAGAGGGATGAACACTGAAGCTTTCTTT